The 32 T cell receptor beta chains in this list originate from one sample, sequenced in a study of control samples from healthy donors and cancer patients. Profiling relied on immunoSEQ multiplex PCR, and the TCRdb table lists in-frame clones only, not all of them. The repertoire holds about 160,000 clones, with 90% to 95% as singletons. Source material: blood. The origin of the receptors is a woman aged 40 to 50 in good health.

The chain is built from TRBV5-6 and TRBJ1-4; 9 bases are shared with TRBD1. The length of the CDR3 is 15 residues. Germline values: CDR1 SGHDT, CDR2 YYEEEE. V trimming: 2 bases; J trimming: 8 bases; junction bases outside the gene matches: 7. Written as DNA, the CDR3 is TGTGCCAGCAGCTTTGGGGGACAGGGTAACGAAAAACTGTTTTTT. Its translation: CASSFGGQGNEKLFF.

CDR3 loop: CASSLPGQLNTEAFF. CDR3 in DNA: TGTGCCAGCAGCTTGCCCGGACAGCTGAACACTGAAGCTTTCTTT. The gene calls are TRBV7-9 and TRBJ1-1; maybe TRBD1 (6 bases). The V end lost 3 bases, the J end lost 0 bases, and 11 bases lay between the germline ends. This CDR3 spans 15 amino acids. Germline lookup yields CDR1 SEHNR and CDR2 FQNEAQ (reference sequence).

V usage is TRBV3-1 (or the pseudogene TRBV3-2) and J usage is TRBJ1-1; D unresolved. V lost 6 bases, J lost 1 base, and 12 bases lay in between. The V gene's germline CDR1 is LGHDT and CDR2 YNNKEL (reference sequence). This CDR3 contains 14 residues. Here the CDR3 reads CASSRVGPNTEAFF. The CDR3 DNA is TGTGCCAGCAGTCGGGTCGGTCCGAACACTGAAGCTTTCTTT.

This clone appeared a single time. The V gene is TRBV9, the J gene TRBJ2-1; 7 positions agree with TRBD2. There are 18 residues in the CDR3. The V gene end was trimmed by 0 bases and the J gene end by 0 bases; junction bases not matched to a gene: 9. Germline V gives CDR1 SGDLS, CDR2 YYNGEE. CDR3 residues: CASSVVAGAFNSYNEQFF. The CDR3 nucleotides are TGTGCCAGCAGCGTAGTGGCGGGAGCGTTTAACTCCTACAATGAGCAGTTCTTC.

The gene calls are TRBV6-6 and TRBJ1-5, with 9 bases that match TRBD1. Trimming cost V 5 bases and J 0 bases; bases outside gene matches: 5. Germline CDR1 is MNHNY and CDR2 is SVGAGI (reference sequence). The CDR3 totals 16 residues. This chain's CDR3 is CASSRRQGDSNQPQHF. CDR3 nucleotides: TGTGCCAGCAGTAGACGACAGGGGGATAGCAATCAGCCCCAGCATTTT.

The genes are TRBV7-2 and TRBJ2-5; 8 nucleotides line up with TRBD1. This CDR3 has 14 residues. V was clipped by 5 bases and J by 5 bases; unmatched bases: 7. The germline V gene encodes CDR1 SGHTA and CDR2 FQGNSA. The CDR3 sequence is CASSLQGDGETQYF. DNA for the CDR3: TGTGCCAGCAGCCTACAGGGGGACGGGGAGACCCAGTACTTC. The full variable domain, with the rest looked up from reference TRBV7-2 and TRBJ2-5, is GAGVSQSPSNKVTEKGKDVELRCDPISGHTALYWYRQSLGQGLEFLIYFQGNSAPDKSGLPSDRFSAERTGGSVSTLTIQRTQQEDSAVYLCASSLQGDGETQYFGPGTRLLVL.

The chain recombines TRBV19 with TRBJ2-5; D is undetermined. Germline values: CDR1 LNHDA, CDR2 SQIVND (reference sequence). The CDR3 contains 14 residues. The V and J ends lost 4 bases and 5 bases respectively, with 14 bases between them. The CDR3 DNA follows: TGTGCCAGTAGTACCTATCTTGGGTCGGAGACCCAGTACTTC. As protein: CASSTYLGSETQYF.

The rearrangement links TRBV5-1 to TRBJ2-7; D is ambiguous. Trimming cost V 1 base and J 9 bases, with 17 bases left between them. CDR1 is SGHRS and CDR2 is YFSETQ in the germline V gene. The CDR3 is 14 residues long. CDR3 sequence reads: CASSLTSEALGQYF. The CDR3 nucleotides are TGCGCCAGCAGCTTGACATCAGAGGCCCTGGGGCAGTACTTC.

This chain links TRBV27 with TRBJ2-7, with D perhaps being TRBD1 or TRBD2 (5 bases each). Trimming removed 8 bases from V and 0 bases from J, with 14 bases in between. The CDR3 contains 14 residues. Germline V gene lookup returns CDR1 MNHEY and CDR2 SMNVEV (reference sequence). For the CDR3, the DNA is TGTGCCAGCCCGACGGGACGGTACTCCTACGAGCAGTACTTC. This translates into CASPTGRYSYEQYF.

The chain couples TRBV2 to TRBJ2-7; D is unclear. The CDR3 has 13 residues. Germline V gene sequence: CDR1 SNHLY, CDR2 FYNNEI. The V end lost 1 base, the J end lost 0 bases, and 4 bases lay between the germline ends. CDR3 nucleotides: TGTGCCAGCAGTGAAGACAGCTCCTACGAGCAGTACTTC. Its translation is CASSEDSSYEQYF.

This clone was picked up one time. The rearrangement joins TRBV7-9 to TRBJ1-6, with D perhaps TRBD1 (6 bases). The CDR3 extends over 14 amino acids. V dropped 6 bases and J dropped 10 bases, with 16 bases sitting between them. The germline V gene has CDR1 SEHNR and CDR2 FQNEAQ (reference sequence). CDR3 region: CASSSDRNLSPLHF. The CDR3 DNA follows: TGTGCCAGCAGTTCCGACAGGAACCTATCACCCCTCCACTTT.

The rearrangement joins TRBV3-1 (or the pseudogene TRBV3-2) to TRBJ2-2; TRBD2 agrees at 12 bases. The CDR3 has 18 residues. Losses at the gene ends were 1 base for V and 7 bases for J; bases not matched to a gene: 10. The germline V gene has CDR1 LGHDT and CDR2 YNNKEL (reference sequence). The CDR3 DNA sequence: TGTGCCAGCAGCCAAGGGTCCCTAGCGGGGGGGCCAAACGGGGAGCTGTTTTTT. Its translation is CASSQGSLAGGPNGELFF.

V usage is TRBV24-1 and J usage is TRBJ2-3; the D gene is possibly TRBD1 (6 bases). The CDR3 runs to 16 residues. Trimming pared 1 base from V and 2 bases from J, leaving 12 bases between. Germline lookup yields CDR1 KGHDR and CDR2 SFDVKD. CDR3 bases: TGTGCCACCAGTGATTTCCGGCAGGGGACCACAGATACGCAGTATTTT. As protein: CATSDFRQGTTDTQYF.

The rearrangement links TRBV19 to TRBJ2-7; 7 bases align to TRBD1. This CDR3 has 13 residues. V lost 3 bases to trimming and J lost 1 base; unmatched junction nucleotides: 0. Looked up from germline, CDR1 is LNHDA and CDR2 is SQIVND (reference sequence). CDR3 DNA: TGTGCCAGTAGTATGACAGGGTCCTACGAGCAGTACTTC. Protein product: CASSMTGSYEQYF.

The chain uses TRBV19 and TRBJ1-2; D might be TRBD1 (6 bases). Between the trimmed V and J ends, which lost 5 bases and 2 bases, there was a span of 9 bases. Germline V gene lookup returns CDR1 LNHDA and CDR2 SQIVND (reference sequence). The CDR3 contains 13 residues. This CDR3 reads CASSVDRNYGYTF. CDR3 in DNA: TGTGCCAGTAGTGTGGACAGAAACTATGGCTACACCTTC. The whole variable domain, filled in from reference TRBV19 and TRBJ1-2, reads DGGITQSPKYLFRKEGQNVTLSCEQNLNHDAMYWYRQDPGQGLRLIYYSQIVNDFQKGDIAEGYSVSREKKESFPLTVTSAQKNPTAFYLCASSVDRNYGYTFGSGTRLTVV.

The V and J genes are TRBV28 and TRBJ1-1; no firm D call. The germline gives CDR1 MDHEN, CDR2 SYDVKM. This CDR3 spans 15 amino acids. V gave up 7 bases and J gave up 0 bases, with 15 bases separating them. The CDR3, as DNA: TGTGCCAGCACCGGACCAAGCGTATTGAACACTGAAGCTTTCTTT. Translating it yields CASTGPSVLNTEAFF.

The V call is TRBV6-2 or TRBV6-3, the J call TRBJ2-2, with 8 bases aligning to TRBD2. This CDR3 has 18 residues. The V gene end was trimmed by 3 bases and the J gene end by 1 base; junction bases not matched to a gene: 10. CDR1 is MNHEY, CDR2 SVGEGT, per germline. The CDR3 nucleotides are TGTGCCAGCAGTTATTCGCCTAGCGGGTTTAAGAACACCGGGGAGCTGTTTTTT. It translates to CASSYSPSGFKNTGELFF.

The chain carries TRBV29-1 and TRBJ2-3, with D perhaps TRBD1 (6 bases). The CDR3 has 11 amino acids. The V gene's germline CDR1 is SQVTM and CDR2 ANQGSEA. V was shortened by 6 bases and J by 8 bases, with 12 bases between the two germline ends. CDR3 region: CSVGQGPTQYF. Here the CDR3 DNA reads TGCAGCGTAGGGCAGGGGCCTACGCAGTATTTT.

The genes are TRBV6-6 and TRBJ1-3; maybe TRBD1 (5 bases). Germline CDR1 MNHNY, CDR2 SVGAGI (reference sequence). The CDR3 has 15 residues. The V end lost 4 bases, the J end lost 6 bases, and 16 bases lay between the germline ends. The CDR3: CASSFAPGTANTIYF. In nucleotides, the CDR3 is TGTGCCAGCAGTTTCGCACCAGGGACGGCAAACACCATATATTTT.

This clone was found once. The CDR3 reads CASSRLGGVNTEAFF. Written as DNA, the CDR3 is TGCGCCAGCAGCCGTCTGGGGGGAGTGAACACTGAAGCTTTCTTT. This chain connects TRBV4-3 to TRBJ1-1, with D possibly being TRBD1 (5 bases). Germline CDR1 reads LGHNA; CDR2 reads YSLEER. V lost 4 bases and J lost 0, with 12 bases in between. The CDR3 has 15 amino acids.

The V call is TRBV5-1, the J call TRBJ1-4, with D possibly matching TRBD1 (5 bases). The V gene's germline CDR1 is SGHRS and CDR2 YFSETQ. The CDR3 loop spans 19 amino acids. V was shortened by 4 bases and J by 0 bases, with 22 bases between the two germline ends. CDR3: CASSEWTGAVLATNEKLFF. The DNA of the CDR3 is TGCGCCAGCAGCGAGTGGACCGGGGCAGTCCTTGCAACTAATGAAAAACTGTTTTTT.

The rearrangement links TRBV2 to TRBJ1-2, with D perhaps TRBD1 (5 bases). Germline V gene lookup returns CDR1 SNHLY and CDR2 FYNNEI. This CDR3 is 15 amino acids long. V gave up 6 bases and J gave up 3 bases, with 17 bases separating them. This chain's CDR3 is CASRENGRQHYGYTF. The CDR3 region has the DNA TGTGCCAGCAGGGAGAATGGGAGACAGCACTATGGCTACACCTTC.

This clone appeared a single time. The chain recombines TRBV4-3 with TRBJ1-1; D uncertain. In germline, CDR1 is LGHNA, CDR2 YSLEER. CDR3 length: 14 residues. V lost 0 bases to trimming and J lost 8 bases, with 13 bases between them. This CDR3 reads CASSQDVRPNEAFF. CDR3 bases: TGCGCCAGCAGCCAAGATGTTCGACCCAACGAAGCTTTCTTT.

This chain connects TRBV6-1 to TRBJ2-7, with D uncertain. Looked up from germline, CDR1 is MNHNS and CDR2 is SASEGT. The CDR3 has 16 residues. V was pared by 2 bases and J by 2 bases, with 16 bases between. The CDR3 is CASSEKGRGFTYEQYF. For the CDR3, the DNA is TGTGCCAGCAGTGAAAAGGGTCGTGGGTTTACCTACGAGCAGTACTTC.

The rearrangement uses TRBV4-3 and TRBJ1-6; perhaps TRBD1 as D (6 bases). The CDR3 extends over 17 amino acids. V shed 0 bases and J shed 4 bases, with 13 bases lying between them. The V gene's germline CDR1 is LGHNA and CDR2 YSLEER. The CDR3 DNA reads TGCGCCAGCAGCCAAGATGGGGTAGGACAGTATAATTCACCCCTCCACTTT. It yields the protein CASSQDGVGQYNSPLHF.

The chain joins TRBV11-3 to TRBJ2-2; 10 bases line up with TRBD2. This CDR3 spans 17 amino acids. CDR1 is SGHNT and CDR2 is YENEEA in the germline V gene. Germline trimming cut 5 bases from V and 1 base from J; bases unmatched to any gene: 7. DNA for the CDR3: TGTGCCAGCAGCGGTAGCGGGGGGTACCAGAACACCGGGGAGCTGTTTTTT. Translating it yields CASSGSGGYQNTGELFF.

V gene TRBV29-1 combines with J gene TRBJ1-1, with 7 bases fitting TRBD1. Germline V gene sequence: CDR1 SQVTM, CDR2 ANQGSEA. J gave up 5 bases and V 5 bases, and 5 bases lay outside the gene matches. The CDR3 extends over 12 amino acids. CDR3 amino acids: CSVLQGRTEAFF. The CDR3 bases are TGCAGCGTTCTACAGGGGCGAACTGAAGCTTTCTTT.

The genes are TRBV4-3 and TRBJ1-2; tentatively, D is TRBD1 (5 bases). The ends were cut back, 0 bases at V and 8 bases at J, with 10 bases in the middle. This CDR3 is built from 13 residues. Germline-derived CDR1 and CDR2 are LGHNA and YSLEER. Here the CDR3 DNA reads TGCGCCAGCAGCCAAGAGACAGAGAGGGGCTACACCTTC. It encodes CASSQETERGYTF.

This clone has only one observation. The chain is built from TRBV5-1 and TRBJ1-1; D is perhaps TRBD1 (5 bases). With 4 bases removed from V and 5 bases from J, the gap between germline ends came to 21 bases. CDR1 and CDR2 from the germline V gene are SGHRS and YFSETQ. This CDR3 is built from 16 residues. The CDR3: CASSPRLFTGRTEAFF. Written as DNA, the CDR3 is TGCGCCAGCAGCCCGCGGCTCTTTACGGGGCGGACTGAAGCTTTCTTT.

V usage is TRBV19 and J usage is TRBJ2-7; D perhaps matches TRBD1 (6 bases). Germline V lookup: CDR1 LNHDA, CDR2 SQIVND (reference sequence). The CDR3 is made up of 14 amino acids. The V gene lost 3 bases and the J gene lost 2 bases, with 11 bases spanning the gap. CDR3 nucleotides: TGTGCCAGTAGTATGGCAGGACAGACCTACGAGCAGTACTTC. It codes for CASSMAGQTYEQYF.

This chain joins TRBV6-6 and TRBJ1-2, with 7 bases fitting TRBD1. V dropped 5 bases and J dropped 4; count of bases not matched to a gene: 4. Germline lookup yields CDR1 MNHNY and CDR2 SVGAGI (reference sequence). The CDR3 runs to 13 residues. CDR3: CASSGQEAYGYTF. The CDR3 DNA sequence: TGTGCCAGCAGTGGACAGGAAGCCTATGGCTACACCTTC.

This chain joins TRBV3-1 (or the pseudogene TRBV3-2) and TRBJ1-3; D is uncertain. This CDR3 spans 15 amino acids. V lost 5 bases, J lost 0 bases, and 11 bases lay in between. Germline V gene lookup returns CDR1 LGHDT and CDR2 YNNKEL (reference sequence). The chain's CDR3 is CASSKIPNSGNTIYF. The CDR3 nucleotides read TGTGCCAGCAGCAAGATACCGAACTCTGGAAACACCATATATTTT.